This TCR beta chain was retrieved from a study of early T cells in non-severe SARS-CoV-2 infection. Overall study: The study sequenced bulk RNA from unsorted whole blood, with chains unpaired. The study, taken as a whole, reports: Using VDJdb, the matching emphasized anti-spike CD8 responses while missing private and CD4 specificities.

The germline gives CDR1 MNHNY, CDR2 SVGAGI (reference sequence). J was trimmed by 6 bases and V by 6 bases; bases with no gene match: 2. The CDR3 sequence is 12 residues long. MiXCR was run by TCRdb on the 5' RACE reads, yielding one entry per CDR3 protein. The sample holds 66,000 or so distinct CDR3 sequences, approximately 10% seen once. This clonotype was recorded many times. Its target is not known. Source material: whole blood. The chain couples TRBV6-6 to TRBJ1-2; TRBD1 matches 9 bases. The origin of this receptor is an adult who was a healthcare worker with PCR-confirmed SARS-CoV-2 infection or an uninfected control (not recorded which). The CDR3 DNA reads TGTGCCAGCAGGGGACAGGGACATGGCTACACCTTC. It is translated as CASRGQGHGYTF.